One sample yielded the 14 T cell receptor beta chains listed below, sequenced in a study of shared clonotypes between healthy human individuals. Sequenced by immunoSEQ multiplex PCR; TCRdb stores in-frame clones only, minus some. This sample has a few million clones, with about nine tenths found just once. Sequencing was carried out using naive CD4+ T cells from PBMCs. The subset denotes: CD45RA+ positively selected. The source is a man between 18 and 29 years old in good health. Some clones in this sample may be carry-over from other donors' samples.

The genes are TRBV4-2 and TRBJ2-7; 11 nucleotides align to TRBD2. CDR1 and CDR2 (germline): LGHNA, YNFKEQ. The CDR3 spans 16 residues. Trimming removed 0 bases from V and 3 bases from J; junction bases left unmatched: 4. DNA of the CDR3: TGTGCCAGCAGCCAAGATCGACTAGCGGGGAGCTACGAGCAGTACTTC. Its translation is CASSQDRLAGSYEQYF.

This clone has only a few counts. The CDR3 sequence is CASSRSTGTSSTGELFF. The CDR3 DNA follows: TGTGCCAGCAGCAGATCAACCGGGACTAGCAGTACCGGGGAGCTGTTTTTT. The chain couples TRBV21-1 to TRBJ2-2; the DNA was not used to check the table's D call, TRBD2. TRBV21-1 has pseudogene status. The CDR3 extends over 17 amino acids.

For this clone: Other DNA sequences of this sample code for an identical CDR3. The chain is built from TRBV28 and TRBJ1-1; no definite D call. Trimming removed 2 bases from V and 7 bases from J, with 5 bases in between. The CDR3 loop spans 11 amino acids. The V gene's germline CDR1 is MDHEN and CDR2 SYDVKM. The CDR3 loop is CASSLTDEAFF. Written as DNA, the CDR3 is TGTGCCAGCAGTTTAACGGATGAAGCTTTCTTT.

V is TRBV21-1 and J is TRBJ2-7; the D call TRBD2 from the table was never checked on the DNA. TRBV21-1 corresponds to a pseudogene. CDR3 length: 19 amino acids. CDR3 nucleotide sequence: TGTGCCAGCAGCACCCACAGACTAGCGGGAGGGCCTGCGTGGGACGAGCAGTACTTC. Encoded protein: CASSTHRLAGGPAWDEQYF.

The genes are TRBV6-1 and TRBJ1-2; D is uncertain. In germline, CDR1 is MNHNS, CDR2 SASEGT. The CDR3 is made up of 13 amino acids. Deletions cut 1 base from V and 7 bases from J, with 10 bases between. The CDR3: CASSEDVPPGYTF. The CDR3 DNA reads TGTGCCAGCAGTGAAGACGTCCCCCCTGGCTACACCTTC.

This chain links TRBV6-1 with TRBJ2-7; D call uncertain. V shed 7 bases and J shed 2 bases, with 9 bases lying between them. This CDR3 spans 12 amino acids. Germline V gives CDR1 MNHNS, CDR2 SASEGT. In DNA form, the CDR3 reads TGTGCCAGCAAGTCTGACACCTACGAGCAGTACTTC. It translates to CASKSDTYEQYF.

The V call is TRBV15, the J call TRBJ2-1, with 11 bases lining up with TRBD2. J lost 4 bases, V lost 5 bases, and 10 bases had no gene match. Per the germline V gene, CDR1 is LNHNV and CDR2 is YYDKDF (reference sequence). CDR3 length: 17 amino acids. The CDR3 is CATSRRPGLAAYNEQFF. The CDR3 DNA is TGTGCCACCAGCCGAAGACCGGGACTAGCGGCTTACAATGAGCAGTTCTTC.

This clone appeared a single time. The chain recombines TRBV2 with TRBJ2-3; TRBD1 might be the D (7 bases). V shed 6 bases and J shed 0 bases, with 13 bases lying between them. The CDR3 consists of 15 residues. Germline V gene sequence: CDR1 SNHLY, CDR2 FYNNEI. CDR3: CASSQQGTSTDTQYF. The CDR3 DNA sequence: TGTGCCAGCAGCCAACAGGGGACTAGCACAGATACGCAGTATTTT.

The chain recombines TRBV6-6 with TRBJ1-5; 9 nucleotides match TRBD1. V shed 5 bases and J 7 bases; nucleotides not matched to a gene: 9. Germline lookup yields CDR1 MNHNY and CDR2 SVGAGI (reference sequence). The CDR3 sequence is 15 residues long. The CDR3 DNA follows: TGTGCCAGCAGTGCCCGGACAGGGGTAAACCAGCCCCAGCATTTT. Amino acids: CASSARTGVNQPQHF.

The chain uses TRBV6-6 and TRBJ2-7; D is unresolved. CDR1 is MNHNY, CDR2 SVGAGI, per germline (reference sequence). Trimming stripped 0 bases from V and 2 bases from J, with 14 bases between. The CDR3 has 16 amino acids. CDR3 loop: CASSYSRPDTAYEQYF. The CDR3 DNA reads as TGTGCCAGCAGTTACTCGAGACCCGACACCGCCTACGAGCAGTACTTC.

V usage is TRBV28 and J usage is TRBJ2-7, with D perhaps assigned TRBD1 or TRBD2 (6 bases each). This CDR3 is 14 amino acids long. V was cut by 3 bases and J by 6 bases, with 15 bases left in between. From germline, CDR1 is MDHEN and CDR2 SYDVKM. The CDR3 DNA sequence: TGTGCCAGCAGTTTGGCTGGGGGGCACGGCGAGCAGTACTTC. This sequence encodes CASSLAGGHGEQYF.

The chain employs TRBV11-2 and TRBJ2-3, with D hard to call. Germline CDR1 is SGHAT and CDR2 is FQNNGV. V gave up 5 bases and J gave up 6 bases, with 12 bases separating them. This CDR3 has 13 residues. The DNA of the CDR3 is TGTGCCAGCAGCCCTCGGTCATACGATACGCAGTATTTT. As protein: CASSPRSYDTQYF. Drawing the rest from reference TRBV11-2 and TRBJ2-3, the complete variable domain is EAGVAQSPRYKIIEKRQSVAFWCNPISGHATLYWYQQILGQGPKLLIQFQNNGVVDDSQLPKDRFSAERLKGVDSTLKIQPAKLEDSAVYLCASSPRSYDTQYFGPGTRLTVL.

V gene TRBV5-1 combines with J gene TRBJ2-7, with D possibly being TRBD1 (6 bases). Germline CDR1 and CDR2: SGHRS and YFSETQ. The CDR3 consists of 16 residues. Trimming cost V 4 bases and J 0 bases, with 17 bases left between them. The CDR3 region has the DNA TGCGCCAGCAGCACCCGCGCCGACAGGAGCTCCTACGAGCAGTACTTC. Protein sequence: CASSTRADRSSYEQYF.

V usage is TRBV18 and J usage is TRBJ2-1, with TRBD2 matching over 8 bases. CDR1 is KGHSH and CDR2 is LQKENI in the germline V gene. CDR3 length equals 14 residues. V dropped 4 bases and J dropped 9; count of bases not matched to a gene: 8. CDR3 sequence: CASSQLTSEGEQFF. Here the CDR3 DNA reads TGTGCCAGCTCACAACTGACTAGCGAGGGTGAGCAGTTCTTC.